This TCR beta chain was obtained from a study of cytomegalovirus exposure and HLA in healthy donors. The PCR employed 60 Vbeta primers together with 13 Jbeta primers. The assay was immunoSEQ multiplex PCR, and TCRdb's table has in-frame clones only and misses some. Here the sample spans some 170,000 clones, over 75% being singletons. Looked up from germline, CDR1 is SGHRS and CDR2 is YFSETQ. The V end lost 2 bases, the J end lost 4 bases, and 9 bases lay between the germline ends. This CDR3 has 13 residues. The rearrangement joins TRBV5-1 to TRBJ2-5, with D possibly matching TRBD2 (6 bases). This clonotype was sampled from a woman younger than 35 in good health and CMV-seronegative. Sequencing used PBMCs. CDR3 nucleotide sequence: TGCGCCAGCAGCTTTGAGGGAGGAGAGACCCAGTACTTC. Residues: CASSFEGGETQYF.